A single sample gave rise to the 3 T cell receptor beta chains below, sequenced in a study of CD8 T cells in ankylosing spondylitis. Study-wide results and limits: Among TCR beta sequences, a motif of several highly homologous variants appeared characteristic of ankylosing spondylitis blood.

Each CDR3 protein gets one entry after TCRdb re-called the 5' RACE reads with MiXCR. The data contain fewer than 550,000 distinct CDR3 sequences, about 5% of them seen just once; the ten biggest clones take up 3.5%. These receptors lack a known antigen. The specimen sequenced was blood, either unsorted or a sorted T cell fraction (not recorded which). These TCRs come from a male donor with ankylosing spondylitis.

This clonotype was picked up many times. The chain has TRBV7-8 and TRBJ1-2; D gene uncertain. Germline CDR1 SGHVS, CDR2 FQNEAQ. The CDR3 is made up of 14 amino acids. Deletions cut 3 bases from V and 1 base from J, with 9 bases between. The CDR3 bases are TGTGCCAGCAGCTTTTTGGCCATTAACTATGGCTACACCTTC. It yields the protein CASSFLAINYGYTF.

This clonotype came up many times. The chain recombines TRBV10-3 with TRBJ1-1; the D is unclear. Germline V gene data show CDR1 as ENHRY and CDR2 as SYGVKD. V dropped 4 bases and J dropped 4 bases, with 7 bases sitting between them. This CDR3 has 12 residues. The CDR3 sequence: CAISAVGTEAFF. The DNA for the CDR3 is TGTGCCATCAGTGCCGTGGGCACTGAAGCTTTCTTT.

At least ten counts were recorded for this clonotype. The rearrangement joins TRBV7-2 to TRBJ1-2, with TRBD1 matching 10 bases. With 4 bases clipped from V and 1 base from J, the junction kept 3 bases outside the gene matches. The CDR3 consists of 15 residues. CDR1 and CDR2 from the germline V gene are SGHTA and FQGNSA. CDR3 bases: TGTGCCAGCAGCTACGGGACAGGGGTTAACTATGGCTACACCTTC. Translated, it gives CASSYGTGVNYGYTF.